This T cell receptor beta chain derives from a study of blood T cell repertoires in COVID-19. Study-level information: The United States, Italy and Spain supplied acute and convalescent COVID-19 samples. T cells, B-cell-depleted T cells, or PBMCs provided the cDNA or gDNA that served as material.

Per the germline V gene, CDR1 is SNHLY and CDR2 is FYNNEI. Trimming took 8 bases from V and 2 from J; bases not matched to a gene: 3. The CDR3 sequence is 12 residues long. The authors' processing: Estimated nucleated cell counts came from reference gene primer amplification. Sequencing used immunoSEQ multiplex PCR; TCRdb keeps in-frame clones, though not all of them. D and trimming were read from the DNA, whereas the V and J calls and clone size are those reported in that table. The repertoire holds 150,000 to 200,000 clones, with around nine tenths as singletons. Material: peripheral blood. The genes are TRBV2 and TRBJ2-7; 7 nucleotides align to TRBD2. The TCR comes from a human donor in a cohort sampled during active COVID-19. For the CDR3, the DNA is TGTGCCAGCGGTGGGGGGGCCTACGAGCAGTACTTC. Translation gives CASGGGAYEQYF.